These T cell receptor delta chains were read from a single sample in a study of Vδ1+ human thymocytes. TCRdb re-called the multiplex PCR reads with CATT. This sample yields about 75,000 delta-chain clones, of which around 35% are seen a single time; 0.2% to 0.3% belongs to the top ten. Sequenced input: Vdelta1+ gamma-delta thymocytes from the thymus. These receptors originate from a boy less than two years old who had congenital heart surgery. The CDR3 runs from the conserved cysteine through the conserved F or W. The D gene is left open where the match is weak. The listing skips clone size in some rows; elsewhere it reads once, few, many or a size class.

>.|TRDV1|TRDD3|TRDJ1
CALGEGLPPAGGIGKMIKLIF
TGTGCTCTTGGGGAAGGCCTTCCCCCCGCCGGGGGGATAGGTAAGATGATAAAACTCATCTTT
>.|TRDV1|TRDD3|TRDJ1
CALGNRGFIASPLIPDTGRSDKLIF
TGTGCTCTTGGGAATCGGGGTTTTATAGCTTCCCCCCTCATCCCGGATACGGGCCGGTCCGATAAACTCATCTTT
>few|TRDV1|TRDD3|TRDJ1
CALGEHSTMRYWGNRIQNTDKLIF
TGTGCTCTTGGGGAACACTCTACGATGCGGTACTGGGGGAATCGCATTCAGAACACCGATAAACTCATCTTT
>.|TRDV1|TRDD3|TRDJ1
CALGERFLLVLGDPIYTDKLIF
TGTGCTCTTGGGGAACGTTTCCTTCTTGTACTGGGGGATCCCATATACACCGATAAACTCATCTTT
>.|TRDV1|.|TRDJ1
CALGELTGRRLLTDKLIF
TGTGCTCTTGGGGAACTGACGGGACGTCGGCTTCTTACCGATAAACTCATCTTT
>.|TRDV1|TRDD3|TRDJ1
CALGEFSYGPTNLLGEPPTDKLIF
TGTGCTCTTGGGGAATTTTCCTACGGTCCGACAAATCTACTGGGGGAACCCCCGACCGATAAACTCATCTTT
>few|TRDV1|TRDD3|TRDJ1
CALGDAYAGGPHNTDKLIF
TGTGCTCTTGGGGACGCCTATGCTGGGGGTCCTCACAACACCGATAAACTCATCTTT
>few|TRDV1|TRDD3|TRDJ1
CALGERVPRFLGGYVGEHTDKLIF
TGTGCTCTTGGGGAAAGGGTCCCCCGTTTCCTGGGGGGATACGTGGGAGAACACACCGATAAACTCATCTTT
>few|TRDV1|TRDD3|TRDJ1
CALGVPTTGGNPPYCTDKLIF
TGTGCTCTTGGTGTTCCTACTACTGGGGGAAACCCCCCGTACTGCACCGATAAACTCATCTTT
>.|TRDV1|TRDD3|TRDJ1
CALGETWGIPYTDKLIF
TGTGCTCTTGGGGAGACGTGGGGGATACCTTACACCGATAAACTCATCTTT
>.|TRDV2|TRDD3|TRDJ3
CACATEELGDTTWDTRQMFF
TGTGCCTGTGCCACCGAGGAACTGGGGGATACGACTTGGGACACCCGACAGATGTTTTTC
>.|TRDV1|.|TRDJ1
CALGELGTGAGGVPYTDKLIF
TGTGCTCTTGGGGAACTGGGAACGGGGGCTGGTGGTGTTCCATACACCGATAAACTCATCTTT
>few|TRDV1|TRDD3|TRDJ1
CALGEPGLPTTLLGDFMYTDKLIF
TGTGCTCTTGGGGAGCCCGGCCTTCCAACTACACTACTGGGGGACTTTATGTACACCGATAAACTCATCTTT
>few|TRDV1|.|TRDJ2
CALGVLPTLTAQLFF
TGCGCTCTTGGAGTTCTACCAACTTTGACAGCACAACTCTTCTTT
>.|TRDV1|.|TRDJ1
CALGELRDPTCTVTDKLIF
TGTGCTCTTGGGGAACTGAGAGATCCTACGTGTACTGTCACCGATAAACTCATCTTT
>few|TRDV1|TRDD3|TRDJ1
CALGELTGGFVDKLIF
TGTGCTCTTGGGGAACTTACCGGGGGATTCGTGGATAAACTCATCTTT
>once|TRDV1|.|TRDJ1
CALGVITPVSPDKLIF
TGTGCTCTTGGGGTCATTACTCCTGTATCGCCCGATAAACTCATCTTT
>.|TRDV1|.|TRDJ1
CALGEPPNGVAGKTDKLIF
TGTGCTCTTGGGGAACCTCCTAATGGTGTGGCCGGGAAGACCGATAAACTCATCTTT
>.|TRDV1|TRDD3|TRDJ1
CALGPWGTPGGSKLIF
TGTGCCCTTGGTCCGTGGGGGACCCCCGGCGGTTCTAAACTCATCTTT
>few|TRDV1|TRDD3|TRDJ1
CALGVRSGRIREKVDTDKLIF
TGTGCTCTTGGGGTCCGTTCCGGAAGGATACGCGAAAAGGTTGACACCGATAAACTCATCTTT
>few|TRDV1|.|TRDJ1
CALGASFAPTGGGYIDKLIF
TGTGCTCTTGGGGCTTCCTTTGCTCCCACTGGAGGGGGGTACATCGATAAACTCATCTTT
>few|TRDV1|TRDD3|TRDJ1
CALGELTGILVHTDKLIF
TGTGCTCTTGGGGAACTGACGGGGATACTGGTTCACACCGATAAACTCATCTTT
>few|TRDV1|TRDD2|TRDJ1
CALGERIFLREIPDTDKLIF
TGTGCTCTTGGGGAACGCATCTTCCTACGCGAGATACCGGACACCGATAAACTCATCTTT
>.|TRDV1|TRDD3|TRDJ1
CALGEIPPHSLGDTPPYTDKLIF
TGTGCTCTTGGGGAAATACCTCCACACTCACTGGGGGATACGCCCCCTTACACCGATAAACTCATCTTT
>few|TRDV1|TRDD3|TRDJ1
CALGESNGAYWGIQYTDKLIF
TGTGCTCTTGGGGAATCAAATGGAGCATACTGGGGGATCCAGTACACCGATAAACTCATCTTT
>.|TRDV1|.|TRDJ1
CALGPPRYKLIF
TGTGCTCTTGGGCCCCCGCGGTATAAACTCATCTTT
>.|TRDV3|.|TRDJ1
CAPTLGTRPYTDKLIF
TGTGCCCCCACTCTGGGGACAAGACCTTACACCGATAAACTCATCTTT
>few|TRDV1|TRDD3|TRDJ1
CALGERFLSTPTGGYTDKLIF
TGTGCTCTTGGGGAAAGGTTCCTCTCTACCCCTACTGGGGGATACACCGATAAACTCATCTTT
>.|TRDV1|TRDD3|TRDJ1
CALGRPAFRILWGIRYTDKLIF
TGTGCTCTTGGGCGTCCGGCCTTCCGTATTCTCTGGGGGATACGGTACACCGATAAACTCATCTTT
>once|TRDV1|TRDD3|TRDJ1
CALGELVLALGTDKLIF
TGTGCTCTTGGGGAACTCGTTCTAGCACTGGGGACCGATAAACTCATCTTT
>.|TRDV1|.|TRDJ1
CALGELPIAWGGTDKLIF
TGTGCTCTTGGGGAACTCCCAATCGCGTGGGGGGGCACCGATAAACTCATCTTT
>few|TRDV1|TRDD3|TRDJ1
CALGPQHNYDGGYSTTDKLIF
TGTGCTCTTGGGCCACAGCATAACTACGATGGGGGATACAGCACCACCGATAAACTCATCTTT
>.|TRDV2|TRDD3|TRDJ1
CACGFRGYDRLIF
TGTGCCTGTGGTTTCCGGGGATACGATAGACTCATCTTT
>few|TRDV1|TRDD3|TRDJ1
CALGGNTAALGTGGYSHTLATDKLIF
TGTGCTCTTGGGGGCAATACTGCGGCCCTCGGTACTGGGGGATATTCCCACACCCTTGCCACCGATAAACTCATCTTT
>few|TRDV2|TRDD3|TRDJ1
CACDTRYSTGGYIQRPTDKLIF
TGTGCCTGTGACACCCGATACAGTACTGGGGGATATATCCAGCGTCCCACCGATAAACTCATCTTT
>.|TRDV1|TRDD3|TRDJ1
CALGELTRLSGGRSLFGGTDKLIF
TGTGCTCTTGGGGAACTAACCCGGCTTAGTGGGGGACGCTCTCTGTTTGGAGGCACCGATAAACTCATCTTT
>few|TRDV1|TRDD2|TRDJ1
CALGELPSYHKLIF
TGTGCTCTTGGGGAACTCCCTTCCTACCATAAACTCATCTTT
>once|TRDV1|TRDD3|TRDJ1
CAPGARLSTGGYPYTDKLIF
TGTGCTCCTGGGGCCCGACTAAGTACTGGGGGATATCCATACACGGATAAACTCATCTTT
>few|TRDV1|.|TRDJ1
CALGEALPLLGRKTLIF
TGTGCTCTTGGGGAAGCTCTCCCGCTACTGGGACGCAAAACTCTCATCTTT
>.|TRDV1|TRDD3|TRDJ1
CALGEPYVGGYTDKLIF
TGTGCTCTTGGGGAACCCTACGTAGGGGGATACACCGATAAACTCATCTTT
>.|TRDV1|TRDD3|TRDJ1
CALGEPPYKLRGIPDKLIF
TGTGCTCTTGGGGAACCCCCCTACAAACTTCGGGGGATTCCTGATAAACTCATCTTT
>few|TRDV1|.|TRDJ1
CALGECTLRVYAGLADKLIF
TGTGCTCTTGGGGAATGTACCCTTAGAGTATACGCGGGGCTGGCCGATAAACTCATCTTT
>.|TRDV1|.|TRDJ1
CALGDLHFPGDLNTDKLIF
TGTGCTCTTGGGGACCTTCACTTCCCGGGGGACCTAAACACCGATAAACTCATCTTT
>.|TRDV1|.|TRDJ1
CALREDQASSPFWGDTDKLIF
TGTGCTCTTAGGGAGGACCAGGCTTCCTCGCCGTTCTGGGGGGATACCGATAAACTCATCTTT
>once|TRDV1|TRDD3|TRDJ2
CALGGGPPSWGGPQLLFF
TGTGCTCTTGGGGGCGGCCCTCCCAGCTGGGGGGGCCCTCAGTTACTCTTCTTT
>few|TRDV2|TRDD3|TRDJ1
CACGGYWGTSLLYTDKLIF
TGTGCCTGTGGGGGCTACTGGGGGACATCCCTCTTGTACACCGATAAACTCATCTTT
>few|TRDV1|.|TRDJ1
CALGKGIPIAYWADKLIF
TGTGCTCTTGGGAAGGGAATTCCTATCGCGTACTGGGCCGATAAACTCATCTTT
>once|TRDV1|.|TRDJ1
CALGDITRPSYCIELGDQYTDKLIF
TGTGCTCTTGGGGATATTACAAGGCCTTCCTACTGTATCGAACTGGGGGATCAGTACACCGATAAACTCATCTTT
>few|TRDV1|TRDD2|TRDJ1
CALGDRAFLTETDKLIF
TGTGCTCTTGGGGACCGGGCCTTCCTCACTGAAACCGATAAACTCATCTTT
>.|TRDV1|TRDD2|TRDJ1
CALGDLPCGTPYTDKLIF
TGTGCTCTTGGGGACCTTCCTTGTGGGACGCCTTACACCGATAAACTCATCTTT
>few|TRDV1|TRDD3|TRDJ1
CALGEPQYWGIRVKYTDKLIF
TGTGCTCTTGGGGAACCCCAGTACTGGGGGATACGGGTCAAATACACCGATAAACTCATCTTT
>.|TRDV1|TRDD3|TRDJ1
CALGELVGAAYWGITLELIF
TGTGCTCTTGGGGAACTAGTTGGAGCGGCTTACTGGGGGATAACCCTTGAGCTCATCTTT
>.|TRDV2|.|TRDJ1
CARLTDNLIF
TGTGCCAGACTTACCGATAACCTCATCTTT